The clone carrying this T cell receptor beta chain turned up a few times. Its antigen is currently unknown. iRepertoire HTBI primers and Arm-PCR of CDR3 regions built TCR beta libraries. TCRdb reanalysed the multiplex PCR reads using MiXCR and keeps one entry per CDR3 protein. The sample yields nearly 350,000 distinct CDR3 sequences, about 20% seen once. The data originate from a study of regulatory T cells in long-lasting Graves disease. Study results and caveats: Thyroid tissue was not sampled; only peripheral blood was. Newly diagnosed patients had higher TCR diversity than persistent Graves' patients did. Favored usage of TRBV28, TRBJ1-2 and TRBJ2-5 was recorded in persistent disease.

As for time point: persistent/refractory GD, antithyroid drugs over 5 years with positive TRAb. RNA extracted from PBMCs served as the sequencing template. Losses at the gene ends were 8 bases for V and 3 bases for J; bases not matched to a gene: 13. There are 16 residues in the CDR3. The V gene's germline CDR1 is MDHEN and CDR2 SYDVKM. V usage is TRBV28 and J usage is TRBJ2-7; the match to TRBD2 covers 10 bases. The sample consisted of peripheral blood mononuclear cells (PBMCs), taken when the disease was refractory, from a patient treated with antithyroid drugs. The sequence came from a female donor with Graves disease. The DNA for the CDR3 is TGTGCCAGCCTCCCCCTAGCGGGAGAATCCATCTACGAGCAGTACTTC. Protein: CASLPLAGESIYEQYF.